These 18 T cell receptor beta chains share one sample of origin, sequenced in a study of blood T cell repertoires in COVID-19. Assay: immunoSEQ multiplex PCR; the TCRdb copy retains only in-frame clones and omits some. Of some 250,000 clones in the sample, around 83% were seen once. Sequenced input: peripheral blood. The receptors shown here come from a man aged 35 to 55 with active or convalescent COVID-19.

The chain links TRBV19 to TRBJ2-7; maybe TRBD2 (7 bases). This CDR3 is 11 amino acids long. The V and J ends lost 6 bases and 6 bases respectively, with 9 bases between them. Germline V gives CDR1 LNHDA, CDR2 SQIVND (reference sequence). DNA for the CDR3: TGTGCCAGTAGGGGGGGGCGCGAGCAGTACTTC. Protein: CASRGGREQYF.

V is TRBV5-5 and J is TRBJ2-7, with 9 bases lining up with TRBD1. Germline V gene lookup returns CDR1 SGHKS and CDR2 YYEKEE (reference sequence). The J segment lost 2 bases and the V segment lost 2 bases, leaving 5 bases of the junction unmatched. The CDR3 contains 15 residues. CDR3 in DNA: TGTGCCAGCAGCTTCACAGGGGGCAAGCCCTACGAGCAGTACTTC. It encodes CASSFTGGKPYEQYF.

The V and J genes are TRBV11-1 and TRBJ1-2; TRBD1 agrees at 7 bases. This CDR3 spans 15 amino acids. Germline values: CDR1 SGHAT, CDR2 FQDESV (reference sequence). Trimming removed 5 bases from V and 4 bases from J; junction bases left unmatched: 10. The CDR3 loop reads CASSPRQGWIYGYTF. CDR3 bases: TGTGCCAGCAGCCCCAGACAGGGCTGGATCTATGGCTACACCTTC.

This chain links TRBV7-3 with TRBJ1-1; possible D gene TRBD1, 6 bases. CDR1 SGHTA and CDR2 FQGTGA come from the germline V gene. This CDR3 comprises 13 residues. V gave up 5 bases and J gave up 4 bases, with 11 bases separating them. CDR3 DNA sequence: TGTGCCAGCAGCGCACAGGGTAGCACTGAAGCTTTCTTT. It is translated as CASSAQGSTEAFF. The variable domain in full, completed from reference TRBV7-3 and TRBJ1-1, reads GAGVSQTPSNKVTEKGKYVELRCDPISGHTALYWYRQSLGQGPEFLIYFQGTGAADDSGLPNDRFFAVRPEGSVSTLKIQRTERGDSAVYLCASSAQGSTEAFFGQGTRLTVV.

The chain recombines TRBV6-5 with TRBJ1-2; TRBD1 matches 10 bases. CDR3 length: 15 amino acids. Unmatched junction bases numbered 6, after V lost 8 bases and J lost 0 bases. CDR1 MNHEY and CDR2 SVGAGI come from the germline V gene. The CDR3 spells CASRGDRGSNYGYTF. CDR3 coding DNA: TGTGCCAGCCGAGGGGACAGGGGATCTAACTATGGCTACACCTTC.

This clone turned up a few times. The CDR3 sequence: CASSLWTRREDYGYTF. CDR3 sequence (DNA): TGTGCCAGTAGTCTGTGGACCCGGCGGGAGGACTATGGCTACACCTTC. The gene calls are TRBV19 and TRBJ1-2; the D is unclear. The V end lost 5 bases, the J end lost 3 bases, and 19 bases lay between the germline ends. From germline, CDR1 is LNHDA and CDR2 SQIVND (reference sequence). This CDR3 spans 16 amino acids.

The rearrangement joins TRBV2 to TRBJ2-5; 12 bases are shared with TRBD2. Germline V gene sequence: CDR1 SNHLY, CDR2 FYNNEI. The length of the CDR3 is 15 residues. The ends lost 8 bases at V and 1 base at J; junction bases unmatched: 5. In nucleotides, the CDR3 is TGTGCCAGCTTTAGGACTAGCGGGGTCCAAGAGACCCAGTACTTC. Its translation is CASFRTSGVQETQYF.

This chain joins TRBV21-1 and TRBJ2-2; the DNA was not compared with TRBD2, the D call given in the table. TRBV21-1 corresponds to a pseudogene. This CDR3 is 16 amino acids long. CDR3 nucleotide sequence: TGTGCCAGCAGCTCCCCATGGCGGGTTGCCACCGGGGAGCTGTTTTTT. Its protein is CASSSPWRVATGELFF.

The J gene is TRBJ2-1, the V gene TRBV4-1; 9 bases match TRBD2. The V segment lost 3 bases and the J segment 10 bases; nucleotides outside the gene matches: 16. This CDR3 has 17 residues. Looked up from germline, CDR1 is MGHRA and CDR2 is YSYEKL. This CDR3 is CASSQRLAVIRTGEQFF. The CDR3 DNA reads TGCGCCAGCAGCCAGAGACTAGCGGTCATCCGGACGGGGGAGCAGTTCTTC.

The chain links TRBV24-1 to TRBJ2-1, with TRBD2 matching over 7 bases. Trimming took 7 bases from V and 10 from J; bases not matched to a gene: 6. The V gene's germline CDR1 is KGHDR and CDR2 SFDVKD. The CDR3 is 12 amino acids. The CDR3, as DNA: TGTGCCACCAGGGGGGGGGTGAACGAGCAGTTCTTC. The encoded protein is CATRGGVNEQFF.

The V and J genes are TRBV3-1 (or the pseudogene TRBV3-2) and TRBJ2-1; D perhaps matches TRBD2 (6 bases). CDR3 size: 14 residues. V was trimmed by 4 bases and J by 6 bases, leaving 13 bases between them. The germline V gene encodes CDR1 LGHDT and CDR2 YNNKEL (reference sequence). CDR3 in DNA: TGTGCCAGCAGCCCGGGACTTAATCGCAATGAGCAGTTCTTC. This encodes CASSPGLNRNEQFF.

This chain joins TRBV3-1 (or the pseudogene TRBV3-2) and TRBJ1-2; D call uncertain. The CDR3 spans 14 residues. Trimming left V 3 bases short and J 6 bases short, with 14 bases between. Per germline, CDR1 LGHDT and CDR2 YNNKEL (reference sequence). The CDR3 protein is CASSHTIGWHGYTF. The CDR3 nucleotides read TGTGCCAGCAGCCATACTATCGGGTGGCATGGCTACACCTTC.

The chain recombines TRBV3-1 (or the pseudogene TRBV3-2) with TRBJ2-1, with 8 bases aligning to TRBD2. CDR1 and CDR2 from the germline V gene are LGHDT and YNNKEL (reference sequence). V lost 0 bases to trimming and J lost 9 bases; unmatched junction nucleotides: 13. The length of the CDR3 is 17 residues. CDR3 coding DNA: TGTGCCAGCAGCCAAGAATCGGAAGCGGGGGTCCCGGGTGAGCAGTTCTTC. The encoded protein is CASSQESEAGVPGEQFF.

The chain carries TRBV2 and TRBJ1-4; D unclear. Germline-derived CDR1 and CDR2 are SNHLY and FYNNEI. V shed 8 bases and J shed 7 bases, with 20 bases lying between them. This CDR3 region has 15 residues. The CDR3 DNA follows: TGTGCCAGCCGCCGGGAGAGTACTAAGGGTGAAAAACTGTTTTTT. Its protein is CASRRESTKGEKLFF.

The chain is built from TRBV30 and TRBJ1-6; D may be TRBD1 (5 bases). CDR1 is GTSNPN and CDR2 is SVGIG in the germline V gene (reference sequence). Trimming took off 1 base at V and 10 bases at J, with 11 bases between the two ends. This CDR3 is built from 13 residues. The CDR3 is CAWSGQGRSPLHF. DNA of the CDR3: TGTGCCTGGAGTGGGCAGGGAAGATCACCCCTCCACTTT.

The chain recombines TRBV3-1 (or the pseudogene TRBV3-2) with TRBJ2-7, with 9 nucleotides matching TRBD2. Germline loops: CDR1 LGHDT, CDR2 YNNKEL (reference sequence). The trim removed 4 bases at V and 2 bases at J, leaving 15 bases unmatched. This CDR3 comprises 18 residues. DNA of the CDR3: TGTGCCAGCAGCCCTGCTACAGCTACCGCGGGGGGGCCCTACGAGCAGTACTTC. This codes for CASSPATATAGGPYEQYF.

The CDR3 loop reads CATSRASDRIQYF. The CDR3 DNA reads as TGTGCCACCAGCAGAGCCTCCGACAGGATTCAGTACTTC. The V and J genes are TRBV15 and TRBJ2-4; D might be TRBD1 (6 bases). The CDR3 is 13 amino acids. Trimming left V 1 base short and J 10 bases short, with 11 bases between. Germline V gene data show CDR1 as LNHNV and CDR2 as YYDKDF (reference sequence).

This chain links TRBV30 with TRBJ2-7, with 9 positions matching TRBD1. Losses at the gene ends were 5 bases for V and 1 base for J; bases not matched to a gene: 6. This CDR3 contains 14 residues. From germline, CDR1 is GTSNPN and CDR2 SVGIG (reference sequence). The CDR3, as DNA: TGTGCCTGGGAAACCGGGACAGGGTCCTACGAGCAGTACTTC. Translated: CAWETGTGSYEQYF.